This paragraph covers one T cell receptor (beta chain) sequence. The entry originates in a study of blood T cell repertoires in COVID-19. Whole-study context: COVID-19 samples collected from the United States, Italy and Spain covered acute and convalescent phases. T cells, B-cell-depleted T cells, or PBMCs provided the cDNA or gDNA that served as material.

The CDR3 spans 13 residues. Germline V CDR1 and CDR2: LGHDT, YNNKEL (reference sequence). The germline V and J ends were trimmed by 4 bases and 10 bases, with 14 bases remaining between them. Per the authors' pipeline: Reference gene primer amplification in the assay estimated nucleated cell counts. The data were produced by immunoSEQ multiplex PCR, yet TCRdb's version contains in-frame clones alone and is incomplete. V and J calls and clone size are those listed in that table; D and trimming were worked out from the DNA. The data show 200,000 to 250,000 clones, with just under 85% seen just once and 1.5% to 2% held by the top ten.

This TCR derives from a woman older than 75 with acute or convalescent COVID-19. The sequencing sample was made of peripheral blood. The chain employs TRBV3-1 (or the pseudogene TRBV3-2) and TRBJ2-1; tentatively, D is TRBD1 (5 bases). In DNA form, the CDR3 reads TGTGCCAGCAGCCCAGGGCCCCGGAGAGAGCAGTTCTTC. It yields the protein CASSPGPRREQFF.